The 3 T cell receptor beta chains in this list originate from one sample, sequenced in a study of shared clonotypes between healthy human individuals. The repertoire was sequenced with immunoSEQ multiplex PCR; TCRdb's copy has only in-frame clones and lacks some. The sample lists over 1.5 million clones; about 98% were seen once. The sequenced sample was naive CD4+ T cells sorted from blood. Described subset: CD45RA+ positively selected. Receptors originate from a man under 40 in good health.

The gene calls are TRBV28 and TRBJ1-3; a weak D match, TRBD1 (6 bases). The V gene lost 11 bases and the J gene lost 8 bases, with 13 bases spanning the gap. The germline CDR1 and CDR2 sequences are MDHEN and SYDVKM. CDR3 length: 11 amino acids. The CDR3 DNA follows: TGTGCCTCCGAACAGGGTTACACCATATATTTT. Amino acids: CASEQGYTIYF.

The chain carries TRBV10-3 and TRBJ2-3; tentatively, D is TRBD2 (6 bases). Trimming pared 6 bases from V and 5 bases from J, leaving 18 bases between. This CDR3 region has 15 residues. CDR1 is ENHRY and CDR2 is SYGVKD in the germline V gene. The CDR3: CAIRSGSSYVDTQYF. Written as DNA, the CDR3 is TGTGCCATCAGGTCCGGGAGTTCCTATGTAGATACGCAGTATTTT.

V is TRBV5-3 and J is TRBJ1-5; D is unresolved. TRBV5-3 is classed as an ORF, of uncertain function. Trimming shortened V by 8 bases and J by 5 bases, and 20 bases separated the two germline ends. This CDR3 region has 15 residues. The DNA of the CDR3 is TGTGCCAGCAGCCCTGGGGTCGCCCCAGATCAGCCCCAGCATTTT. Translating it yields CASSPGVAPDQPQHF.